This is a list of T cell receptor beta chains from one sample in a study of T cell responses to AZD1222 COVID-19 vaccine. The repertoire was sequenced with immunoSEQ multiplex PCR; TCRdb's copy has only in-frame clones and lacks some. In the table there are about 120,000 clones, 88% of which are singletons. Sequences were derived from peripheral blood, sampled on day 0 of AZD1222 vaccination. These receptors were taken from an adult in good health. Each CDR3 is given without its conserved first and last residue.

J,V,length,CDR3
TRBJ1-3,TRBV28,14,ASSPAGGESGNTIY
TRBJ2-1,TRBV10-3,14,AISDHTSGRDNEQF
TRBJ1-2,TRBV11-3,12,ASSAGRVNYGYT
TRBJ2-1,TRBV15,10,ATSRDRNEQF
TRBJ1-2,TRBV7-9,13,ASSPLQGMVYGYT
TRBJ2-7,TRBV30,13,AWSLTWDPGYEQY
TRBJ2-7,TRBV20-1,10,SASGDYYEQY
TRBJ1-4,TRBV19,14,ASSRETTGASEKLF
TRBJ1-6,TRBV10-3,13,AISPREANNSPLH
TRBJ2-3,TRBV24-1,10,ATSSGPDTQY
TRBJ1-5,TRBV27,13,ASSAFLGSNQPQH
TRBJ1-2,TRBV4-3,13,ASSQDPRTVYGYT
TRBJ1-5,TRBV6-6,11,ASVKDSNQPQH
TRBJ2-5,TRBV24-1,10,ATSGIQETQY